This is a list of T cell receptor beta chains from one sample in a study of blood T cell repertoires in COVID-19. The data were produced by immunoSEQ multiplex PCR, yet TCRdb's version contains in-frame clones alone and is incomplete. The sample includes a few hundred thousand clones, 88% of them seen just once. The sample comprised PBMCs or T cells enriched from blood (not recorded which). Every receptor here comes from a young woman who had recovered from COVID-19. Both conserved end residues are part of each CDR3. A D gene is named only where the DNA matches it firmly. A row's size may be missing; if present it is once, few, many or a size class.

abundance	j_gene	d_gene	v_gene	CDR3nt	CDR3aa
NA	TRBJ2-7	TRBD1	TRBV6-2/TRBV6-3	TGTGCCAGCAGTTACTCGATGTGGTACAGGGGCACGCGTGGGGTGGACTACGAGCAGTACTTC	CASSYSMWYRGTRGVDYEQYF
NA	TRBJ2-7	NA	TRBV6-5	TGTGCCAGCAGTTACACAGGGACCGCCTGGGAGCAGTACTTC	CASSYTGTAWEQYF
few	TRBJ2-7	NA	TRBV6-5	TGTGCCAGCAGTTACTCGAATGCAGGGGACTACGAGCAGTACTTC	CASSYSNAGDYEQYF
NA	TRBJ1-3	TRBD1	TRBV10-2	TGCGCCAGCATCGGGACAGTCTCTGGAAACACCATATATTTT	CASIGTVSGNTIYF
NA	TRBJ1-5	NA	TRBV5-6	TGTGCCAGCAGCTCGGGAGGAGCAGGGAATAGCAATCAGCCCCAGCATTTT	CASSSGGAGNSNQPQHF
NA	TRBJ1-5	TRBD1	TRBV30	TGTGCCTGGAGTGGACAGGGGTCAGGCCAGCCCCAGCATTTT	CAWSGQGSGQPQHF
once	TRBJ1-2	NA	TRBV19	TGTGCCAGTAGTCTGAGGCCTGTACTGGGCTATGGCTACACCTTC	CASSLRPVLGYGYTF
NA	TRBJ2-1	TRBD1	TRBV6-1	TGTGCCAGCAGTAAAGGGACAGGGTATGTCAGTCACAATGAGCAGTTCTTC	CASSKGTGYVSHNEQFF
NA	TRBJ2-7	NA	TRBV7-8	TGTGCCAGCAGCCTCAGCACCGGGAACTACGAGCAGTACTTC	CASSLSTGNYEQYF
NA	TRBJ2-3	NA	TRBV19	TGTGCCAGTGAATCTACCGGGGGCACAGATACGCAGTATTTT	CASESTGGTDTQYF
NA	TRBJ2-7	NA	TRBV18	TGTGCCAGCTCACCACCCGGGTTCCTGGGCGAGCAGTACTTC	CASSPPGFLGEQYF
NA	TRBJ1-1	TRBD1	TRBV15	TGTGCCACCAGCAGTGCCAGCAGGGGGCTAGGTACTGAAGCTTTCTTT	CATSSASRGLGTEAFF
NA	TRBJ1-5	TRBD1	TRBV9	TGTGCCAGCAGCCCTGGACAGGGCACAAATCAGCCCCAGCATTTT	CASSPGQGTNQPQHF
NA	TRBJ1-2	NA	TRBV2	TGTGCCAGCATGGGGCCGGACTACACCTTC	CASMGPDYTF
NA	TRBJ2-3	TRBD2	TRBV4-2	TGTGCCAGCAGCCAAGATACGGGGGGGCGGTCAGATACGCAGTATTTT	CASSQDTGGRSDTQYF
NA	TRBJ1-6	TRBD1	TRBV7-9	TGTGCCAGCAGCTTCATCGACAGGGTTGATAATTCACCCCTCCACTTT	CASSFIDRVDNSPLHF
once	TRBJ1-3	NA	TRBV19	TGTGCCAGTAATGAGGGGGACTACTCTGGAAACACCATATATTTT	CASNEGDYSGNTIYF